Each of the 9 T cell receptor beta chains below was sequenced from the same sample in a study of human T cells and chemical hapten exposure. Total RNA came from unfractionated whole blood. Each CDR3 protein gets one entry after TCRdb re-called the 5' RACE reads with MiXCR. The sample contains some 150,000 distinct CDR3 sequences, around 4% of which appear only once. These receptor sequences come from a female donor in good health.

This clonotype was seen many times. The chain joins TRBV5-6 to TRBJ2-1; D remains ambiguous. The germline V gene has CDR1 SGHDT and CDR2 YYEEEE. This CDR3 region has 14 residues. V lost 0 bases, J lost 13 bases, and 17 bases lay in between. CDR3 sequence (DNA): TGTGCCAGCAGCTTGGAAGATAACCCGTTCGAACAGTTCTTC. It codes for CASSLEDNPFEQFF.

Here the CDR3 reads CASSPLGRSAYEQYF. The CDR3 DNA follows: TGTGCCAGCAGCCCTCTGGGCAGATCCGCCTACGAGCAGTACTTC. The chain uses TRBV7-9 and TRBJ2-7; D is undetermined. This CDR3 has 15 residues. CDR1 SEHNR and CDR2 FQNEAQ come from the germline V gene (reference sequence). V lost 5 bases, J lost 2 bases, and 16 bases lay in between.

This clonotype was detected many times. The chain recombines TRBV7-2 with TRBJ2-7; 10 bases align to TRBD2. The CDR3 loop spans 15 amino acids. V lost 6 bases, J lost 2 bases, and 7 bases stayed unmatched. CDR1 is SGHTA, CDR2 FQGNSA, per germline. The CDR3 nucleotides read TGTGCCAGCAGTCTAGCGGGGGACCGTACCTACGAGCAGTACTTC. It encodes CASSLAGDRTYEQYF.

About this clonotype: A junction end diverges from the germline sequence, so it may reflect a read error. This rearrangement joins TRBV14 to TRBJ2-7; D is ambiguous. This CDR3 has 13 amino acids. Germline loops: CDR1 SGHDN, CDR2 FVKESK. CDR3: CASSPPYSDEQYF. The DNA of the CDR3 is TGTGCCAGCAGCCCGCCCTACTCCGACGAGCAGTACTTC.

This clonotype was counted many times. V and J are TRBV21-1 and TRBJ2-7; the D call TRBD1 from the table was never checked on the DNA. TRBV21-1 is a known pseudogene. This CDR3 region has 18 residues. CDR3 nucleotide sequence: TGTGCCAGCAGCAAGCCCAAATCCCAGGGGGCTAGCACCTACGAGCAGTACTTC. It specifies CASSKPKSQGASTYEQYF.

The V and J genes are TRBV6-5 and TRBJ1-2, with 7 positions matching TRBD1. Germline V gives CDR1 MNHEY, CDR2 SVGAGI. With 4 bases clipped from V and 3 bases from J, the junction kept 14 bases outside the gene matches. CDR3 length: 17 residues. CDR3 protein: CASSSPSSPGGDYGYTF. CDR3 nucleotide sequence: TGTGCCAGCAGTTCTCCAAGCTCGCCAGGGGGGGACTATGGCTACACCTTC.

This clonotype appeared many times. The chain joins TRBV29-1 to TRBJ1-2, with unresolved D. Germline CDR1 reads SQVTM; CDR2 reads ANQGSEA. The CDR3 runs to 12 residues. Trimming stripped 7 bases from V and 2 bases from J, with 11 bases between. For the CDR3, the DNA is TGCAGCGCCGAGCCGGGGAACTATGGCTACACCTTC. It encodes CSAEPGNYGYTF.

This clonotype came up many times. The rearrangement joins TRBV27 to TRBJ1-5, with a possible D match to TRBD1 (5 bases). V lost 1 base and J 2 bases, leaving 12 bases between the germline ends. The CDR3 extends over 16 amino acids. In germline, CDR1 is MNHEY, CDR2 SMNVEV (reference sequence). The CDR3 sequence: CASSLYLQDGNQPQHF. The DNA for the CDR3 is TGTGCCAGCAGTTTATATTTACAGGACGGCAATCAGCCCCAGCATTTT.

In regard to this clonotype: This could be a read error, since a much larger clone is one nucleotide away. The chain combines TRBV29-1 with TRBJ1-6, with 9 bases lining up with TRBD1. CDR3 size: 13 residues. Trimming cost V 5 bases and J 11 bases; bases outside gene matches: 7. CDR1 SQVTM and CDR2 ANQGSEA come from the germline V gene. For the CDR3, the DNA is TGCAGCGTTATGGGACAGGGAAATGCACCCCTCCACTTT. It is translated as CSVMGQGNAPLHF.